Here is one T cell receptor (beta chain) with its context. The germline CDR1 and CDR2 sequences are SGDLS and YYNGEE. This CDR3 has 14 amino acids. Between the trimmed V and J ends, which lost 0 bases and 4 bases, there was a span of 11 bases. The sample comes from a study of blood T cell repertoires in COVID-19. Study context: The United States, Italy and Spain supplied acute and convalescent COVID-19 samples. PBMCs, B-cell-depleted T cells, or T cells were the source of the cDNA or gDNA that made up the material.

Per the original methods: By means of reference gene primer amplification, nucleated cell counts were estimated. Only in-frame clones appear in the TCRdb table, and some are missing; sequencing was by immunoSEQ multiplex PCR. From that table come the V and J calls and clone size; the DNA was used to work out D and trimming. This sample has 200,000 or so clones, with around three quarters found just once. This clonotype was sampled from a man between 60 and 75 years old with active or convalescent COVID-19. Sequencing was carried out using peripheral blood. V usage is TRBV9 and J usage is TRBJ2-7; D possibly corresponds to TRBD2 (6 bases). The CDR3 sequence is CASSVGLVKYEQYF. CDR3 coding DNA: TGTGCCAGCAGCGTAGGACTAGTGAAATACGAGCAGTACTTC.